This is a list of T cell receptor beta chains from one sample in a study of glioma-infiltrating T cells after dendritic cell vaccination. The assay was immunoSEQ multiplex PCR, and TCRdb's table has in-frame clones only and misses some. The sample holds about 99,000 clones, 65% to 85% seen once. The sequencing here drew on blood, taken after dendritic cell vaccination. These receptors were obtained from a human donor with glioblastoma. Both conserved end residues are part of each CDR3. The D gene is left open where the match is weak. Clone size is shown for a subset of rows, as once, few, many or a class of expanded clone.

TRBD2	TRBV7-3	NA	TRBJ2-6	16	TGTGCCAGCAGCTTACCGGGGGGGCCTGGGGCCAACGTCCTGACTTTC	CASSLPGGPGANVLTF
NA	TRBV9	NA	TRBJ2-7	15	TGTGCCAGCAGCGCAACGGGACATCGGAACCACGAGCAGTACTTC	CASSATGHRNHEQYF
TRBD1	TRBV6-1	NA	TRBJ2-1	14	TGTGCCAGCAGTGACGGACAGGGTTACAATGAGCAGTTCTTC	CASSDGQGYNEQFF
NA	TRBV6-1	few	TRBJ1-2	13	TGTGCCAGCAATGGCCAGGGGAACTATGGCTACACCTTC	CASNGQGNYGYTF
NA	TRBV5-1	NA	TRBJ1-4	15	TGCGCCAGCAGCTTGGGGGGCTTGAGTCATGAAAAACTGTTTTTT	CASSLGGLSHEKLFF
TRBD2	TRBV4-2	NA	TRBJ2-3	16	TGTGCCAGCAGCCAACCTAGCGGGGGGGCCCAAGATACGCAGTATTTT	CASSQPSGGAQDTQYF
TRBD2	TRBV4-2	NA	TRBJ2-3	17	TGTGCCAGCAGCCAAGAGGGGATAGCGGGGGACACAGATACGCAGTATTTT	CASSQEGIAGDTDTQYF
NA	TRBV6-5	NA	TRBJ2-7	15	TGTGCCAGTTTCGGACAGCACAATAGCTCCTACGAGCAGTACTTC	CASFGQHNSSYEQYF
TRBD1	TRBV5-1	once	TRBJ1-2	15	TGCGCCAGCAGCCCTCCGGGACAGGGTAACCGAAGCTACACCTTC	CASSPPGQGNRSYTF
TRBD1	TRBV6-6	NA	TRBJ1-1	15	TGTGCCAGCACCACAGGGGCTCTGGGGGACGCTGAAGCTTTCTTT	CASTTGALGDAEAFF
TRBD1	TRBV11-1	NA	TRBJ2-1	15	TGTGCCAGCAGCGTTGGCAGGGGGCTGTACAATGAGCAGTTCTTC	CASSVGRGLYNEQFF
NA	TRBV19	NA	TRBJ2-5	14	TGTGCCAGTAGTGCAGCAGGGATCCAAGAGACCCAGTACTTC	CASSAAGIQETQYF
NA	TRBV10-1	NA	TRBJ2-3	15	TGCGCCAGCAGTCGGACCGCGGGGGCCCAAGATACGCAGTATTTT	CASSRTAGAQDTQYF
NA	TRBV7-6	NA	TRBJ2-5	14	TGTGCCAGCAGCTTAGTGGGCCAGGGAGAGACCCAGTACTTC	CASSLVGQGETQYF
TRBD1	TRBV10-3	NA	TRBJ1-2	15	TGTGCCACAACGACAGGGGTCGGGGGTAACTATGGCTACACCTTC	CATTTGVGGNYGYTF
TRBD1	TRBV19	NA	TRBJ1-5	17	TGTGCCAGTAGTACTTACAGGGGGCGCGACAGCAATCAGCCCCAGCATTTT	CASSTYRGRDSNQPQHF
TRBD1	TRBV5-4	NA	TRBJ1-5	16	TGTGCCAGCAGCTTAATGGGGCAGGGGGAACGTCAGCCCCAGCATTTT	CASSLMGQGERQPQHF
NA	TRBV27	NA	TRBJ2-7	13	TGTGCCAGCAGTTTATCGGGCAGCTACGAGCAGTACTTC	CASSLSGSYEQYF
NA	TRBV5-4	NA	TRBJ2-2	12	TGTGCCAGCAGCGTACTAGAAGGGGAGCTGTTTTTT	CASSVLEGELFF
TRBD1	TRBV5-1	once	TRBJ2-7	15	TGCGCCAGCAGCTTGGGTGGGACAGCATCCTACGAGCAGTACTTC	CASSLGGTASYEQYF
TRBD2	TRBV15	NA	TRBJ2-1	18	TGTGCCACCAGCAGAGATCCAACTAGCGGGGGGGTAAGAAATGAGCAGTTCTTC	CATSRDPTSGGVRNEQFF
NA	TRBV6-5	NA	TRBJ2-7	11	TGTGCCAGCCAGGGTGTCTACGAGCAGTACTTC	CASQGVYEQYF
TRBD2	TRBV2	NA	TRBJ2-5	15	TGTGCCAGAAGACAAATGCTAGCGGGGGGGTGGACCCAGTACTTC	CARRQMLAGGWTQYF
TRBD1	TRBV6-6	NA	TRBJ2-7	14	TGTGCCAGCAGCGACCCCGGGACAGGGGGGTTCCAGTACTTC	CASSDPGTGGFQYF
TRBD2	TRBV2	NA	TRBJ2-2	15	TGTGCCAGCAGGAGAGCGGGAGGTGCCACCGGGGAGCTGTTTTTT	CASRRAGGATGELFF
NA	TRBV5-1	NA	TRBJ2-3	11	TGCGCCACGGGTGAAGGGGAAACTCAGTATTTT	CATGEGETQYF
NA	TRBV11-2	NA	TRBJ2-7	15	TGTGCCAGCAGCCCTCGAGCGTCGCTAAACTACGAGCAGTACTTC	CASSPRASLNYEQYF
NA	TRBV19	few	TRBJ2-1	14	TGTGCCAGTAGTAGGACAAGGGGGTACAATGAGCAGTTCTTC	CASSRTRGYNEQFF
NA	TRBV7-8	once	TRBJ2-5	12	TGTGCCAGCAGCCAGGCCCAAGAGACCCAGTACTTC	CASSQAQETQYF
NA	TRBV5-6	NA	TRBJ2-7	15	TGTGCCAGCAGCCGACCGAGGGGGACATCCTACGAGCAGTACTTC	CASSRPRGTSYEQYF
NA	TRBV10-3	NA	TRBJ2-3	12	TGTGCCACCCGCGCCGTACCAGATACGCAGTATTTT	CATRAVPDTQYF
NA	TRBV15	NA	TRBJ2-7	15	TGTGCCACCAGCAACCTCCGGGACTCAAATTACGAGCAGTACTTC	CATSNLRDSNYEQYF
NA	TRBV27	NA	TRBJ1-5	15	TGTGCCAGCGCGGGGCCGGGTTTAAGCAATCAGCCCCAGCATTTT	CASAGPGLSNQPQHF
NA	TRBV19	NA	TRBJ1-5	16	TGTGCCAGTATGTTTGTTGGACAGTTGAGCAATCAGCCCCAGCATTTT	CASMFVGQLSNQPQHF
TRBD1	TRBV5-6	NA	TRBJ2-5	15	TGTGCCAGCAGCTCTAACAGGGGCCTCCAAGAGACCCAGTACTTC	CASSSNRGLQETQYF
TRBD2	TRBV5-1	NA	TRBJ2-7	15	TGCGCCAGCAGCTTGCTGGCGGGGGGTGCCTACGAGCAGTACTTC	CASSLLAGGAYEQYF
TRBD2	TRBV7-2	NA	TRBJ2-1	17	TGTGCCAGCAGCATAGCTAGCGGGGGGGCAGGTTACAATGAGCAGTTCTTC	CASSIASGGAGYNEQFF
TRBD1	TRBV2	few	TRBJ1-1	14	TGTGCCAGCAGCGAAACAGGGGGCTATACTGAAGCTTTCTTT	CASSETGGYTEAFF
TRBD2	TRBV7-6	NA	TRBJ2-3	15	TGTGCCAGCAGCCTTAGCGGGGGGGCCTTAGATACGCAGTATTTT	CASSLSGGALDTQYF
NA	TRBV2	NA	TRBJ1-6	14	TGTGCCAGCAGTGGTAACAGGGATTATTCACCCCTCCACTTT	CASSGNRDYSPLHF